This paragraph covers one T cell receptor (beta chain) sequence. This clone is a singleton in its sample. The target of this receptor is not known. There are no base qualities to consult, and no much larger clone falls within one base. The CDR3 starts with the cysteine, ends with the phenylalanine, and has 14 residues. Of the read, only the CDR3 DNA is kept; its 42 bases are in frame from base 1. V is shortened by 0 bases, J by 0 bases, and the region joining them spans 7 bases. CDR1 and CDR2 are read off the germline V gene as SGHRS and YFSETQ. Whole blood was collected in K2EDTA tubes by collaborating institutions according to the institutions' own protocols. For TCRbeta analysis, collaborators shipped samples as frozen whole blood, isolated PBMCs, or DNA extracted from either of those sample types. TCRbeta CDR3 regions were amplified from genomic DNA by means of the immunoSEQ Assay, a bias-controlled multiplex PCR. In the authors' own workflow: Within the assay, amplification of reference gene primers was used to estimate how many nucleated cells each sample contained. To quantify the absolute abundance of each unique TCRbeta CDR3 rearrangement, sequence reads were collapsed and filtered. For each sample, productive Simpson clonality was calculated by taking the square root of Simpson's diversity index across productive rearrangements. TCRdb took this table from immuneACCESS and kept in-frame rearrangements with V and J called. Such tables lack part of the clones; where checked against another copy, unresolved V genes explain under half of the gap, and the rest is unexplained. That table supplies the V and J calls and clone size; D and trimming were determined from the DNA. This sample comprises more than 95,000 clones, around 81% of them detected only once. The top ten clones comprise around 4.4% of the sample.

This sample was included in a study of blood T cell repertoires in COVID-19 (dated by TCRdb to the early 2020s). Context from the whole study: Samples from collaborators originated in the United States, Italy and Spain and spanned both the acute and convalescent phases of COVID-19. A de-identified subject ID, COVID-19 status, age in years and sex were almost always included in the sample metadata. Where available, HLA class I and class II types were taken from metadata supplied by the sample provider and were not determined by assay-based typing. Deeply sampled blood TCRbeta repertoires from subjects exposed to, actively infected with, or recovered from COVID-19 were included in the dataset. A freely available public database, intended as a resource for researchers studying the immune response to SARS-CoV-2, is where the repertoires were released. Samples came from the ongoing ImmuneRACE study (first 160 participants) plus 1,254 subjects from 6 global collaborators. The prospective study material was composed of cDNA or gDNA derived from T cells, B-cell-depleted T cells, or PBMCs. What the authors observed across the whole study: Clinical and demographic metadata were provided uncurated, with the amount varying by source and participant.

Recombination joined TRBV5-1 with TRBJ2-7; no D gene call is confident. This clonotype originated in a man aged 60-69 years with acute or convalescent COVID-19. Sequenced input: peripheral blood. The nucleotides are TGCGCCAGCAGCTTGGATAGTGTCTCCTACGAGCAGTACTTC. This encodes CASSLDSVSYEQYF.